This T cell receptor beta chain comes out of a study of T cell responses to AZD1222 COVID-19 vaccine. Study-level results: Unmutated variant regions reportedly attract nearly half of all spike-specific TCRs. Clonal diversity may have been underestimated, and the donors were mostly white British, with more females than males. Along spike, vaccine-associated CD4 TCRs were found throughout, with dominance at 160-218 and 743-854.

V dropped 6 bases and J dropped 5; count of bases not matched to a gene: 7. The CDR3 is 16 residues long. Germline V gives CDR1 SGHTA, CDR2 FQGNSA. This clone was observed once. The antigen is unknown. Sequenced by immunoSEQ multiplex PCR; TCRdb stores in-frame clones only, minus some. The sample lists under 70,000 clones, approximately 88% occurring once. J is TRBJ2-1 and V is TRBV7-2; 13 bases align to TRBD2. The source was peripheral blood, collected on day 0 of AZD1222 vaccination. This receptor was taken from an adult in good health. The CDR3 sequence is CASRGTSGMVDNEQFF. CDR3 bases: TGTGCCAGCAGGGGGACTAGCGGGATGGTAGACAATGAGCAGTTCTTC. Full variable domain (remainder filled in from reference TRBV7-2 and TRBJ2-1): GAGVSQSPSNKVTEKGKDVELRCDPISGHTALYWYRQSLGQGLEFLIYFQGNSAPDKSGLPSDRFSAERTGGSVSTLTIQRTQQEDSAVYLCASRGTSGMVDNEQFFGPGTRLTVL.